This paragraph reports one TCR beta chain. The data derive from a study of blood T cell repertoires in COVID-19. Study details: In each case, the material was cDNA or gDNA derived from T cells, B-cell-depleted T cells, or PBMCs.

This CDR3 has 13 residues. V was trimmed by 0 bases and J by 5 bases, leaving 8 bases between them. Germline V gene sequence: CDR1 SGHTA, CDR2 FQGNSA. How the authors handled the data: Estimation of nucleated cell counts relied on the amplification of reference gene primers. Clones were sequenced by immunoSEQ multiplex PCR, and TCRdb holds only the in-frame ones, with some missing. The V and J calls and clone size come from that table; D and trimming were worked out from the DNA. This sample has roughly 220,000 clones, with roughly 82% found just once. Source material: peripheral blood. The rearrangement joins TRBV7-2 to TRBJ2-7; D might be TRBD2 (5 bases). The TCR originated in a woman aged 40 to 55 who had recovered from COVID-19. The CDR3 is CASSLASGNEQYF. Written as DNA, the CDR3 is TGTGCCAGCAGCTTAGCGTCGGGGAACGAGCAGTACTTC.